This T cell receptor (beta chain) was observed in a study of radiotherapy plus CTLA-4 blockade in lung cancer. Study in general: Among enrolled patients, roughly 17% responded and roughly 28% achieved disease control.

Remarks on this clone: What it recognizes is unknown.

CDR1 is SGDLS and CDR2 is YYNGEE in the germline V gene. This CDR3 is 16 amino acids long. V trimming: 4 bases; J trimming: 3 bases; junction bases outside the gene matches: 7. Assay used: immunoSEQ multiplex PCR; TCRdb lists only in-frame clones, some missing. This table holds around 15,000 clones, roughly two thirds found once. Alongside CTLA-4 blockade with ipilimumab, patients with chemo-refractory metastatic non-small-cell lung cancer received focal radiation. Study-level results: With interferon-beta, early dynamics of blood T cell clones were reported to best predict response. TCR clones from tumors expanded in blood after radiotherapy plus ipilimumab.

The sequence was collected from a human donor with non-small cell lung cancer whose response to radiotherapy plus ipilimumab could not be evaluated. Here the sequenced sample was peripheral blood, taken from a patient treated with radiotherapy plus ipilimumab. This chain uses TRBV9 with TRBJ2-1, with 10 bases that match TRBD1. The CDR3 reads CASSTPGQGYYNEQFF. The CDR3 bases are TGTGCCAGCAGCACGCCGGGACAGGGGTACTACAATGAGCAGTTCTTC. Filled out from reference TRBV9 and TRBJ2-1, the complete variable domain reads DSGVTQTPKHLITATGQRVTLRCSPRSGDLSVYWYQQSLDQGLQFLIQYYNGEERAKGNILERFSAQQFPDLHSELNLSSLELGDSALYFCASSTPGQGYYNEQFFGPGTRLTVL.